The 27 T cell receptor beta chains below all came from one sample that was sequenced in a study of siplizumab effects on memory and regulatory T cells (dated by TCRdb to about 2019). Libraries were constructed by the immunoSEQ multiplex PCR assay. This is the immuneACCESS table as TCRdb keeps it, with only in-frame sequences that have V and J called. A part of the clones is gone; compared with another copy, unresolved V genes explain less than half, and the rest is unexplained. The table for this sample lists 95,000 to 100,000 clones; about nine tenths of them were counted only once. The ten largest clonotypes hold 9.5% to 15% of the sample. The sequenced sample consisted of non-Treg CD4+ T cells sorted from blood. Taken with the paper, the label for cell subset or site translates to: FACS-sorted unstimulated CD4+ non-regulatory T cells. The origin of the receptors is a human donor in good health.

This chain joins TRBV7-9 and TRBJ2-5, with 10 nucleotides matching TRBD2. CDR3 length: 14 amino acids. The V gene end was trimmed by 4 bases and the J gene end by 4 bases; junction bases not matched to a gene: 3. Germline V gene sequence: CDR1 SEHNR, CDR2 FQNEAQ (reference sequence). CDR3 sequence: CASSSLAGVETQYF. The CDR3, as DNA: TGTGCCAGCAGCTCGCTAGCGGGAGTAGAGACCCAGTACTTC. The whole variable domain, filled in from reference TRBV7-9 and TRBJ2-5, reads DTGVSQNPRHKITKRGQNVTFRCDPISEHNRLYWYRQTLGQGPEFLTYFQNEAQLEKSRLLSDRFSAERPKGSFSTLEIQRTEQGDSAMYLCASSSLAGVETQYFGPGTRLLVL.

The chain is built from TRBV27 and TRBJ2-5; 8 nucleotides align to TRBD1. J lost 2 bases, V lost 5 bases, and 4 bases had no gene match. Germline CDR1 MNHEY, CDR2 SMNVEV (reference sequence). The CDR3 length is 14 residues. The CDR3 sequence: CASSIDRGQETQYF. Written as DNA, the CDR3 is TGTGCCAGCAGTATTGACAGGGGACAAGAGACCCAGTACTTC.

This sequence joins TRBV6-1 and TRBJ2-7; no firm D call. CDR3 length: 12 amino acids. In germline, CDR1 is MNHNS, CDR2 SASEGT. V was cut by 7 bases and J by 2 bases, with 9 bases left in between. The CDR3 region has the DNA TGTGCCAGCAAGAAGTTGGCCTACGAGCAGTACTTC. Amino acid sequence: CASKKLAYEQYF.

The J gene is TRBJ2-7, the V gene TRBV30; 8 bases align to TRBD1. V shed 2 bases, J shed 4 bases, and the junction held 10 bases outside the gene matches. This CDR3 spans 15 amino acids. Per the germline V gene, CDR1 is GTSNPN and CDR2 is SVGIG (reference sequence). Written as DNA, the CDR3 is TGTGCCTGGAGTTCCTCGGACAGGGTCGGATACGAGCAGTACTTC. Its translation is CAWSSSDRVGYEQYF.

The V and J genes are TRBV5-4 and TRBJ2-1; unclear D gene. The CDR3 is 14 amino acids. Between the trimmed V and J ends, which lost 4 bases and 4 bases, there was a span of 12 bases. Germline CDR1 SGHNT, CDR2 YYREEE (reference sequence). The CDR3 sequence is CASSLARVYNEQFF. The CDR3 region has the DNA TGTGCCAGCAGCCTTGCGCGTGTATACAATGAGCAGTTCTTC. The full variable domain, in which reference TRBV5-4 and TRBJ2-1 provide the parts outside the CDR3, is ETGVTQSPTHLIKTRGQQVTLRCSSQSGHNTVSWYQQALGQGPQFIFQYYREEENGRGNFPPRFSGLQFPNYSSELNVNALELDDSALYLCASSLARVYNEQFFGPGTRLTVL.

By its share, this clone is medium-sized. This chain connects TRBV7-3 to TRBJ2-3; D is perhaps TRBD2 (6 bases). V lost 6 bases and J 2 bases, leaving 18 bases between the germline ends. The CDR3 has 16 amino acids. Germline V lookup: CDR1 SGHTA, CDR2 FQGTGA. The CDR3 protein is CASSPGTQRATDTQYF. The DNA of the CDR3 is TGTGCCAGCAGTCCTGGGACCCAGCGGGCCACAGATACGCAGTATTTT.

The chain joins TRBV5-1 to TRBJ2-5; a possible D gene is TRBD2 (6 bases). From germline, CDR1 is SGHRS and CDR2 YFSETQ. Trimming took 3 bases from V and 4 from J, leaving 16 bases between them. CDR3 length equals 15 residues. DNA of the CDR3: TGCGCCAGCAGCTCTGGAGACCGAGCGGGAGAGACCCAGTACTTC. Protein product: CASSSGDRAGETQYF. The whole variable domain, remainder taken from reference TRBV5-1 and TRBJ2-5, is KAGVTQTPRYLIKTRGQQVTLSCSPISGHRSVSWYQQTPGQGLQFLFEYFSETQRNKGNFPGRFSGRQFSNSRSEMNVSTLELGDSALYLCASSSGDRAGETQYFGPGTRLLVL.

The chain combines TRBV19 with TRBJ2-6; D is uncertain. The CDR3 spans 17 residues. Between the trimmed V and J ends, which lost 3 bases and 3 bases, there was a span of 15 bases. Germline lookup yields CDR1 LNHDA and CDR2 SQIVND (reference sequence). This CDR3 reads CASSIGQARFGANVLTF. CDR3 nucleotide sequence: TGTGCCAGTAGTATCGGTCAGGCGCGCTTTGGGGCCAACGTCCTGACTTTC.

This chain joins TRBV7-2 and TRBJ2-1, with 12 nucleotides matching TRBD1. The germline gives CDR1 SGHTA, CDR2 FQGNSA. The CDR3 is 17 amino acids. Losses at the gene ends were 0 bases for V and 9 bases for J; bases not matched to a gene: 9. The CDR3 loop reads CASSLALRGQGAIEQFF. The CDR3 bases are TGTGCCAGCAGCTTAGCCCTACGGGGACAGGGGGCAATTGAGCAGTTCTTC.

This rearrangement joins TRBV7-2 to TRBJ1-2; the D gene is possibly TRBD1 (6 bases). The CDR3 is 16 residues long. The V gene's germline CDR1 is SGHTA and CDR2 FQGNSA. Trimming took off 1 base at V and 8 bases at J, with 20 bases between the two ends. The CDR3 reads CASSLEVLAGGWGYTF. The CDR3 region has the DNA TGTGCCAGCAGCTTAGAAGTGTTAGCGGGGGGCTGGGGCTACACCTTC.

The CDR3 loop is CASSPAGQNYGYTF. The CDR3 DNA is TGTGCCAGCAGCCCCGCGGGACAGAACTATGGCTACACCTTC. This chain joins TRBV9 and TRBJ1-2; TRBD1 agrees at 7 bases. The CDR3 sequence is 14 residues long. J gave up 2 bases and V 4 bases, and 5 bases lay outside the gene matches. From germline, CDR1 is SGDLS and CDR2 YYNGEE.

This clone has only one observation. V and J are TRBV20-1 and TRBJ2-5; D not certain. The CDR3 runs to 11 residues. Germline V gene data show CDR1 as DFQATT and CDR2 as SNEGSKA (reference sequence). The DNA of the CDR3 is TGCAGCCCGGCCTCCCAAGAGACCCAGTACTTC. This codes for CSPASQETQYF.

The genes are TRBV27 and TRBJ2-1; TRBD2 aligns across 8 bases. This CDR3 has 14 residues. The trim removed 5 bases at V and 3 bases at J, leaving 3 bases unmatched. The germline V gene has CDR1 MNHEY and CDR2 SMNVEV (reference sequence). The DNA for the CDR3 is TGTGCCAGCAGTCGCGGGAGGAACTACAATGAGCAGTTCTTC. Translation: CASSRGRNYNEQFF.

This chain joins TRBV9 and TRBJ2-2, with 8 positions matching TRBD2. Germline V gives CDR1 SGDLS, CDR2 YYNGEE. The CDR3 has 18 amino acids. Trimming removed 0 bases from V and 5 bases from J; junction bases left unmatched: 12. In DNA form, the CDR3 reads TGTGCCAGCAGCGTAGTCCCCCCCGGGGGGGTGAGGACCGGGGAGCTGTTTTTT. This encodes CASSVVPPGGVRTGELFF.

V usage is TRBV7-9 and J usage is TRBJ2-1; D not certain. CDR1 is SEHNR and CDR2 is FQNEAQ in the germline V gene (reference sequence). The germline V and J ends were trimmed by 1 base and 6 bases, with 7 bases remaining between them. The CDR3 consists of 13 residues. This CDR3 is CASSLGVGNEQFF. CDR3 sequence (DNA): TGTGCCAGCAGCTTAGGAGTTGGCAATGAGCAGTTCTTC.

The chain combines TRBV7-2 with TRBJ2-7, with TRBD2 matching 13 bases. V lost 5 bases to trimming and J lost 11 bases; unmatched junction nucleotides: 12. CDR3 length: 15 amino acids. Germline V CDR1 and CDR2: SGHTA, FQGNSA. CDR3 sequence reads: CASSPPGTSGMTEYF. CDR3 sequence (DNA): TGTGCCAGCAGCCCCCCGGGGACTAGCGGGATGACGGAGTACTTC.

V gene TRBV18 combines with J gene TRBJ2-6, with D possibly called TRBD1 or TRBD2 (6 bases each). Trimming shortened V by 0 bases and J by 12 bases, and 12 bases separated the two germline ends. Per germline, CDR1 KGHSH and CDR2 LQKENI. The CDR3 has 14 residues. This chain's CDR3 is CASSPPGGGTVLTF. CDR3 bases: TGTGCCAGCTCACCACCGGGGGGCGGAACCGTCCTGACTTTC. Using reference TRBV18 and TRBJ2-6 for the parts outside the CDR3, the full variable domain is NAGVMQNPRHLVRRRGQEARLRCSPMKGHSHVYWYRQLPEEGLKFMVYLQKENIIDESGMPKERFSAEFPKEGPSILRIQQVVRGDSAAYFCASSPPGGGTVLTFGAGSRLTVL.

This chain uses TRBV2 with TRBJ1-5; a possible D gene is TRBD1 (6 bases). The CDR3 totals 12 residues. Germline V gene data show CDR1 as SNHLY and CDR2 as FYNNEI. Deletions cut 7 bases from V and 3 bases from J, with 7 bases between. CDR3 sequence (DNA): TGTGCCAGCACAGGGGCCAATCAGCCCCAGCATTTT. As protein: CASTGANQPQHF.

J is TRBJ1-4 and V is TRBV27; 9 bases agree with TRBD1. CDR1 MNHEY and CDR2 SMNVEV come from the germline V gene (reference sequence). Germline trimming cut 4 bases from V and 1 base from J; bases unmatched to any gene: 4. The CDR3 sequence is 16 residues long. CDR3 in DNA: TGTGCCAGCAGTTGGGGACAGGGACGAACTAATGAAAAACTGTTTTTT. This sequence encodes CASSWGQGRTNEKLFF.

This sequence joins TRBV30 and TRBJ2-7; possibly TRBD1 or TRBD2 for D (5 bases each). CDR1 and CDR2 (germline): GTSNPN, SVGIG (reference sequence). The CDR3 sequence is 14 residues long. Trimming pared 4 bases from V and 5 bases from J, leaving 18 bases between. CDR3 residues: CAWMRDAAGDEQYF. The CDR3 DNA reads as TGTGCCTGGATGAGGGACGCGGCGGGTGACGAGCAGTACTTC.

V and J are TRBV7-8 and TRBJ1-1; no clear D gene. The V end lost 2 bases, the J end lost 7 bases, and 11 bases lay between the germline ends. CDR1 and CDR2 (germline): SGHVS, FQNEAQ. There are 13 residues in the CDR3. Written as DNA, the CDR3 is TGTGCCAGCAGCTTAATACAAGCTAATGAAGCTTTCTTT. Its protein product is CASSLIQANEAFF.

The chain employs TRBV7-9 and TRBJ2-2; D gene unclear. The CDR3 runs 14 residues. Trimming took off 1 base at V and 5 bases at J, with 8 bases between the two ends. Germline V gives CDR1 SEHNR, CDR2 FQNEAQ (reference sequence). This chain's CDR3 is CASSLEGFTGELFF. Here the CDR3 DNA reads TGTGCCAGCAGCTTAGAGGGATTTACCGGGGAGCTGTTTTTT.

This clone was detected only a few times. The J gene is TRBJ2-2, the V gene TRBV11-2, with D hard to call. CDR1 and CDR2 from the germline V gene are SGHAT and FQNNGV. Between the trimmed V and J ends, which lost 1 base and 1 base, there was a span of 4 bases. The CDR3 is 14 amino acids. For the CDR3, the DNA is TGTGCCAGCAGCTTAGGACGGAACACCGGGGAGCTGTTTTTT. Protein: CASSLGRNTGELFF. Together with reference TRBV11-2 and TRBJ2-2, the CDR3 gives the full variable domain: EAGVAQSPRYKIIEKRQSVAFWCNPISGHATLYWYQQILGQGPKLLIQFQNNGVVDDSQLPKDRFSAERLKGVDSTLKIQPAKLEDSAVYLCASSLGRNTGELFFGEGSRLTVL.

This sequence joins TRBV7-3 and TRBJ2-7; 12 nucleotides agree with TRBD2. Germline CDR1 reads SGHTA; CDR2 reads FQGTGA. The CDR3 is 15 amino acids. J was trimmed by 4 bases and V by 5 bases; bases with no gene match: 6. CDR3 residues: CASSLTSGSQYEQYF. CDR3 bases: TGTGCCAGCAGCCTGACTAGCGGGAGTCAATACGAGCAGTACTTC. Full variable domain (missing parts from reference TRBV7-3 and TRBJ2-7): GAGVSQTPSNKVTEKGKYVELRCDPISGHTALYWYRQSLGQGPEFLIYFQGTGAADDSGLPNDRFFAVRPEGSVSTLKIQRTERGDSAVYLCASSLTSGSQYEQYFGPGTRLTVT.

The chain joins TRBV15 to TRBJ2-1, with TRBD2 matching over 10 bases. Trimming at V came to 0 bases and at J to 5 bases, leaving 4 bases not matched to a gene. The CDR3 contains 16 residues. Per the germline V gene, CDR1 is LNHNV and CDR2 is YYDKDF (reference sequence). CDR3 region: CATSREPGLANNEQFF. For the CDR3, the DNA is TGTGCCACCAGCAGAGAACCGGGACTAGCGAACAATGAGCAGTTCTTC.

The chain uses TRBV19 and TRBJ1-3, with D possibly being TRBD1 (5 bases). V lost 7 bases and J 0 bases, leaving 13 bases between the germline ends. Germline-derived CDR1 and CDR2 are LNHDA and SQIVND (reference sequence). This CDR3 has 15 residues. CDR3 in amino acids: CASKNRGNSGNTIYF. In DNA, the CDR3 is TGTGCCAGTAAGAATCGGGGCAACTCTGGAAACACCATATATTTT.

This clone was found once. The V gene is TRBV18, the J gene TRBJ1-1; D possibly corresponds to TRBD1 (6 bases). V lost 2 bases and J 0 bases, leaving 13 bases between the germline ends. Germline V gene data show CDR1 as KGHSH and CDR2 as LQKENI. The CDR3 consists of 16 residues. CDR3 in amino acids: CASSPSTGRMNTEAFF. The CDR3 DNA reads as TGTGCCAGCTCACCATCGACAGGTCGGATGAACACTGAAGCTTTCTTT.